The 12 T cell receptor beta chains below all came from one sample that was sequenced in a study of blood T cell repertoires in COVID-19. Data came from immunoSEQ multiplex PCR; TCRdb stores just in-frame clones and leaves some out. The repertoire has a few hundred thousand clones, about 85% of them found once; the top ten carry around 6.3%. Sequencing used PBMCs or T cells enriched from blood (not recorded which). Every receptor here comes from a woman aged 50 to 65 who had been exposed to COVID-19.

The chain combines TRBV5-6 with TRBJ1-2; TRBD1 matches 7 bases. CDR3 length equals 14 residues. Per the germline V gene, CDR1 is SGHDT and CDR2 is YYEEEE. The V segment lost 2 bases and the J segment 2 bases; nucleotides outside the gene matches: 3. DNA for the CDR3: TGTGCCAGCAGCTTATCAGGGGGAAACTATGGCTACACCTTC. Amino acid sequence: CASSLSGGNYGYTF.

The genes are TRBV6-4 and TRBJ2-2; D unclear. This CDR3 is 14 amino acids long. CDR1 and CDR2 (germline): MRHNA, SNTAGT. Trimming removed 4 bases at V and 1 base at J, with 7 bases between. The CDR3: CASSVERNTGELFF. CDR3 coding DNA: TGTGCCAGCAGTGTCGAGAGGAACACCGGGGAGCTGTTTTTT.

V and J are TRBV19 and TRBJ2-1; D uncertain. V lost 6 bases, J lost 6 bases, and 21 bases lay in between. CDR1 and CDR2 from the germline V gene are LNHDA and SQIVND (reference sequence). This CDR3 is built from 16 residues. CDR3 coding DNA: TGTGCCAGTAGCCGACGGTCCCTGGAGATTGTCAATGAGCAGTTCTTC. This sequence encodes CASSRRSLEIVNEQFF.

The V gene is TRBV18, the J gene TRBJ1-1; D may be TRBD1 (6 bases). Trimming took 6 bases from V and 7 from J, leaving 15 bases between them. The CDR3 contains 13 residues. The germline V gene has CDR1 KGHSH and CDR2 LQKENI. The CDR3 sequence is CASSVQGNREAFF. The CDR3 DNA follows: TGTGCCAGCTCCGTCCAGGGGAATCGTGAAGCTTTCTTT.

V usage is TRBV5-1 and J usage is TRBJ1-6; D may be TRBD1 (6 bases). The germline CDR1 and CDR2 sequences are SGHRS and YFSETQ. The CDR3 has 15 amino acids. V shed 0 bases and J shed 9 bases, with 13 bases lying between them. This CDR3 reads CASSLEDSKGSPLHF. In DNA form, the CDR3 reads TGCGCCAGCAGCTTGGAGGACAGTAAAGGTTCACCCCTCCACTTT.

The rearrangement links TRBV9 to TRBJ2-7, with a possible D match to TRBD2 (7 bases). Germline CDR1 is SGDLS and CDR2 is YYNGEE. This CDR3 is built from 14 residues. Deletions cut 3 bases from V and 6 bases from J, with 16 bases between. CDR3 DNA sequence: TGTGCCAGCAGCGCCCTGACAGGCGGGGGCGAGCAGTACTTC. This codes for CASSALTGGGEQYF.

The chain links TRBV7-3 to TRBJ2-7; D unresolved. Trimming took 2 bases from V and 4 from J, leaving 18 bases between them. The V gene's germline CDR1 is SGHTA and CDR2 FQGTGA. This CDR3 has 16 amino acids. CDR3 protein: CASSLAVYPSSYEQYF. The CDR3 DNA reads as TGTGCCAGCAGCTTAGCCGTCTACCCGTCATCTTACGAGCAGTACTTC. The full variable domain, rest sourced from reference TRBV7-3 and TRBJ2-7, is GAGVSQTPSNKVTEKGKYVELRCDPISGHTALYWYRQSLGQGPEFLIYFQGTGAADDSGLPNDRFFAVRPEGSVSTLKIQRTERGDSAVYLCASSLAVYPSSYEQYFGPGTRLTVT.

The genes are TRBV5-1 and TRBJ1-6; the D is unclear. The CDR3 length is 17 residues. Germline V gene data show CDR1 as SGHRS and CDR2 as YFSETQ. V dropped 0 bases and J dropped 1 base, with 11 bases sitting between them. CDR3 in amino acids: CASSLGRLGSYNSPLHF. DNA of the CDR3: TGCGCCAGCAGCTTGGGCAGACTAGGGTCCTATAATTCACCCCTCCACTTT.

The CDR3 bases are TGTGCCAGCAGTTTGGACTACCCTCCCTACGAGCAGTACTTC. It is translated as CASSLDYPPYEQYF. The chain links TRBV7-2 to TRBJ2-7, with D tentatively TRBD2 (6 bases). Trimming shortened V by 6 bases and J by 2 bases, and 14 bases separated the two germline ends. This CDR3 is 14 amino acids long. Germline CDR1 is SGHTA and CDR2 is FQGNSA.

The chain carries TRBV20-1 and TRBJ1-1; no firm D call. CDR3 size: 11 residues. The ends were cut back, 3 bases at V and 5 bases at J, with 7 bases in the middle. Germline V gene data show CDR1 as DFQATT and CDR2 as SNEGSKA (reference sequence). The CDR3 protein is CSASTRTEAFF. CDR3 nucleotides: TGCAGTGCTAGCACGAGGACTGAAGCTTTCTTT.

The chain combines TRBV13 with TRBJ1-3; D is possibly TRBD1 (6 bases). V was trimmed by 4 bases and J by 4 bases, leaving 11 bases between them. CDR1 and CDR2 (germline): PRHDT, FYEKMQ (reference sequence). The CDR3 totals 14 residues. As DNA, the CDR3 is TGTGCCAGCAGCTCCAACAGGGCCGGAAACACCATATATTTT. It is translated as CASSSNRAGNTIYF.

V and J are TRBV2 and TRBJ1-5; D ambiguous. The length of the CDR3 is 14 residues. Trimming stripped 6 bases from V and 4 bases from J, with 13 bases between. Germline V gives CDR1 SNHLY, CDR2 FYNNEI. The DNA of the CDR3 is TGTGCCAGCAGACAAGAACAGATGAATCAGCCCCAGCATTTT. Its translation: CASRQEQMNQPQHF. Drawing the rest from reference TRBV2 and TRBJ1-5, the complete variable domain is EPEVTQTPSHQVTQMGQEVILRCVPISNHLYFYWYRQILGQKVEFLVSFYNNEISEKSEIFDDQFSVERPDGSNFTLKIRSTKLEDSAMYFCASRQEQMNQPQHFGDGTRLSIL.